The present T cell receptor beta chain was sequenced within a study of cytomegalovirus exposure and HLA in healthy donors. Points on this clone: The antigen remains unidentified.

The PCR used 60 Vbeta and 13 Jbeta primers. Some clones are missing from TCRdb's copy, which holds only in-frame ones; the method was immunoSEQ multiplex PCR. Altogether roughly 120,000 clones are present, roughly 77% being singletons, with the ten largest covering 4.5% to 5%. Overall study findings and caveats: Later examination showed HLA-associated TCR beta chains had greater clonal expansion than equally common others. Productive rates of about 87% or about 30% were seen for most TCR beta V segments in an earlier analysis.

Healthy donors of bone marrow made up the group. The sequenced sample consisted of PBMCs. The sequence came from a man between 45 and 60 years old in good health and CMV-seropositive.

CDR3 residues: CASSLAAGDGYTF. In DNA form, the CDR3 reads TGTGCCAGCAGCTTAGCGGCAGGGGATGGCTACACCTTC. The chain links TRBV7-9 to TRBJ1-2, with D perhaps matching TRBD1 (6 bases). V lost 0 bases to trimming and J lost 6 bases, with 8 bases between them. The germline CDR1 and CDR2 sequences are SEHNR and FQNEAQ (reference sequence). This CDR3 contains 13 residues.